These 15 T cell receptor beta chains were all obtained from the same sample, sequenced in a study of cytomegalovirus exposure and HLA in healthy donors. The PCR used 60 Vbeta and 13 Jbeta primers. TCRdb's copy holds only in-frame clones and misses some; the assay was immunoSEQ multiplex PCR. The sample lists around 200,000 clones, around 86% occurring once. The source material was PBMCs. The receptors shown here come from a woman between 50 and 59 years old in good health and CMV-seropositive.

The chain joins TRBV25-1 to TRBJ1-2, with D possibly TRBD1 on 6 matching bases. In germline, CDR1 is MGHDK, CDR2 SYGVNS. Between the trimmed V and J ends, which lost 5 bases and 3 bases, there was a span of 16 bases. The length of the CDR3 is 15 residues. CDR3 in DNA: TGTGCCAGCAGTTTGTCGGGGGGGCCCTACTATGGCTACACCTTC. This sequence encodes CASSLSGGPYYGYTF.

The chain uses TRBV4-3 and TRBJ2-1, with 10 positions matching TRBD2. Germline CDR1 and CDR2: LGHNA and YSLEER. J lost 8 bases, V lost 1 base, and 8 bases had no gene match. There are 16 residues in the CDR3. The CDR3 DNA is TGCGCCAGCAGCCAAGGGTCTAGCGGGGGATCGGATGAGCAGTTCTTC. Its translation is CASSQGSSGGSDEQFF.

The chain is built from TRBV13 and TRBJ1-6; tentatively, D is TRBD1 (5 bases). Trimming shortened V by 0 bases and J by 1 base, and 13 bases separated the two germline ends. CDR3 length: 18 residues. The germline gives CDR1 PRHDT, CDR2 FYEKMQ (reference sequence). DNA of the CDR3: TGTGCCAGCAGCTTAGGCCCAGGGTCCAGGTCCTATAATTCACCCCTCCACTTT. This encodes CASSLGPGSRSYNSPLHF.

This clone was detected a few times. The V call is TRBV27, the J call TRBJ2-3, with D maybe TRBD2 (5 bases). The CDR3 length is 14 residues. CDR1 MNHEY and CDR2 SMNVEV come from the germline V gene (reference sequence). V lost 2 bases and J lost 3, with 9 bases in between. The CDR3 sequence is CASSLSRETDTQYF. As DNA, the CDR3 is TGTGCCAGCAGTTTAAGTCGGGAAACAGATACGCAGTATTTT.

The chain employs TRBV6-5 and TRBJ1-2, with TRBD1 matching 7 bases. Germline trimming cut 5 bases from V and 0 bases from J; bases unmatched to any gene: 6. Germline V gene sequence: CDR1 MNHEY, CDR2 SVGAGI. CDR3 length: 15 residues. The CDR3: CASSNRQGSNYGYTF. Here the CDR3 DNA reads TGTGCCAGCAGTAACCGACAGGGATCTAACTATGGCTACACCTTC.

The rearrangement links TRBV10-3 to TRBJ2-7, with 7 bases aligning to TRBD1. The germline V gene has CDR1 ENHRY and CDR2 SYGVKD. V shed 5 bases, J shed 5 bases, and the junction held 15 bases outside the gene matches. The CDR3 contains 16 residues. CDR3: CAISKGQKTSGDEQYF. Written as DNA, the CDR3 is TGTGCCATCAGTAAGGGACAGAAGACCTCGGGTGACGAGCAGTACTTC.

The chain recombines TRBV28 with TRBJ2-3; D may be TRBD2 (5 bases). This CDR3 region has 13 residues. Germline-derived CDR1 and CDR2 are MDHEN and SYDVKM. The V end was cut by 7 bases, the J end by 0 bases, with 8 bases between. The CDR3 region has the DNA TGTGCCAGCACCCGGGGAAGCACAGATACGCAGTATTTT. Translated: CASTRGSTDTQYF.

This clone was observed a few times. This chain connects TRBV28 to TRBJ1-1; no definite D call. The CDR3 is made up of 10 amino acids. Trimming pared 10 bases from V and 11 bases from J, leaving 14 bases between. Germline lookup yields CDR1 MDHEN and CDR2 SYDVKM. CDR3 region: CATHSARAFF. DNA of the CDR3: TGTGCCACCCACTCAGCGAGGGCTTTCTTT.

This rearrangement joins TRBV6-5 to TRBJ2-1; the D gene is possibly TRBD2 (6 bases). Germline V gene lookup returns CDR1 MNHEY and CDR2 SVGAGI. The length of the CDR3 is 13 residues. The V and J ends lost 6 bases and 6 bases respectively, with 12 bases between them. The DNA of the CDR3 is TGTGCCAGCAGGGTGATGGGAGGCAATGAGCAGTTCTTC. This codes for CASRVMGGNEQFF.

The chain uses TRBV2 and TRBJ1-2, with 7 bases that match TRBD1. After removal of 8 bases from V and 5 bases from J, the junction contained 11 bases not matched to a gene. The germline V gene has CDR1 SNHLY and CDR2 FYNNEI. The CDR3 spans 14 residues. The CDR3, as DNA: TGTGCCAGCCGTGGACAGGTCATAAGTTATGGCTACACCTTC. Translation: CASRGQVISYGYTF.

The rearrangement joins TRBV19 to TRBJ2-7; 9 nucleotides line up with TRBD1. Germline assignment: CDR1 LNHDA and CDR2 SQIVND (reference sequence). The ends lost 5 bases at V and 5 bases at J; junction bases unmatched: 7. The CDR3 sequence is 14 residues long. CDR3 DNA: TGTGCCAGTAGTCAAACACAGGGGGCCGACGAGCAGTACTTC. It is translated as CASSQTQGADEQYF.

This clone was detected once. DNA of the CDR3: TGTGCCAGTAGTGTGGGACAGGGAGCTTTCGCCGGGGAGCTGTTTTTT. Translating it yields CASSVGQGAFAGELFF. The chain recombines TRBV19 with TRBJ2-2; TRBD1 aligns across 9 bases. Per the germline V gene, CDR1 is LNHDA and CDR2 is SQIVND (reference sequence). V lost 5 bases to trimming and J lost 6 bases; unmatched junction nucleotides: 10. This CDR3 spans 16 amino acids.

The DNA of the CDR3 is TGTGCCAGCAGCGTGGGGGGGCGATATGGCTACACCTTC. Translated, it gives CASSVGGRYGYTF. This sequence joins TRBV7-9 and TRBJ1-2; possibly TRBD1 for D (6 bases). V lost 5 bases to trimming and J lost 5 bases, with 12 bases between them. This CDR3 is 13 amino acids long. From germline, CDR1 is SEHNR and CDR2 FQNEAQ (reference sequence).

This chain uses TRBV4-2 with TRBJ1-2; D remains unclear. The length of the CDR3 is 15 residues. Trimming took 1 base from V and 5 from J, leaving 14 bases between them. Germline CDR1 is LGHNA and CDR2 is YNFKEQ. Here the CDR3 reads CASSQAHQTGYGYTF. CDR3 DNA sequence: TGTGCCAGCAGCCAAGCCCATCAGACGGGATATGGCTACACCTTC.

The chain combines TRBV18 with TRBJ2-2; D is possibly TRBD1 (6 bases). The length of the CDR3 is 16 residues. Trimming shortened V by 2 bases and J by 5 bases, and 15 bases separated the two germline ends. Germline loops: CDR1 KGHSH, CDR2 LQKENI. The CDR3 sequence is CASSPARGARTGELFF. In nucleotides, the CDR3 is TGTGCCAGCTCACCAGCCAGGGGCGCAAGGACCGGGGAGCTGTTTTTT.